One sample yielded the 26 T cell receptor beta chains listed below, sequenced in a study of blood T cell repertoires in COVID-19. Sequencing used immunoSEQ multiplex PCR; TCRdb keeps in-frame clones, though not all of them. The sample includes 190,000 or so clones, around 90% of them seen just once. Material: peripheral blood. The source is a man aged 35-49 years with active or convalescent COVID-19.

The rearrangement links TRBV11-1 to TRBJ2-7; D possibly corresponds to TRBD2 (6 bases). V lost 8 bases and J 2 bases, leaving 19 bases between the germline ends. This CDR3 has 15 amino acids. Germline-derived CDR1 and CDR2 are SGHAT and FQDESV (reference sequence). The CDR3 loop reads CASGGLGLLTYEQYF. For the CDR3, the DNA is TGTGCCAGCGGTGGCCTGGGACTTCTAACCTACGAGCAGTACTTC.

The chain joins TRBV7-3 to TRBJ2-1, with D unclear. Germline lookup yields CDR1 SGHTA and CDR2 FQGTGA. The germline V and J ends were trimmed by 1 base and 2 bases, with 9 bases remaining between them. The CDR3 spans 15 residues. CDR3 DNA sequence: TGTGCCAGCAGCTTAAGGGCTCCTCCCTACAATGAGCAGTTCTTC. This sequence encodes CASSLRAPPYNEQFF.

This chain joins TRBV10-3 and TRBJ2-5; the D is unclear. Per germline, CDR1 ENHRY and CDR2 SYGVKD. CDR3 size: 14 residues. Trimming stripped 2 bases from V and 7 bases from J, with 14 bases between. The CDR3 sequence: CAISEPSLGVTQYF. The CDR3 coding sequence is TGTGCCATCAGTGAGCCTTCCCTTGGAGTGACCCAGTACTTC.

The genes are TRBV3-1 (or the pseudogene TRBV3-2) and TRBJ2-7, with 7 bases lining up with TRBD1. The CDR3 covers 12 residues. Germline trimming cut 3 bases from V and 6 bases from J; bases unmatched to any gene: 2. Looked up from germline, CDR1 is LGHDT and CDR2 is YNNKEL (reference sequence). CDR3 in DNA: TGTGCCAGCAGCCAGACAGGGACCGAGCAGTACTTC. Residues: CASSQTGTEQYF.

This chain connects TRBV2 to TRBJ1-4; D possibly corresponds to TRBD1 (6 bases). Trimming cost V 4 bases and J 0 bases, with 15 bases left between them. Looked up from germline, CDR1 is SNHLY and CDR2 is FYNNEI. The CDR3 runs 17 residues. CDR3 DNA: TGTGCCAGCAGTGGGGTGGGGGCCAAAGCAACTAATGAAAAACTGTTTTTT. Translated, it gives CASSGVGAKATNEKLFF. Full variable domain (missing parts from reference TRBV2 and TRBJ1-4): EPEVTQTPSHQVTQMGQEVILRCVPISNHLYFYWYRQILGQKVEFLVSFYNNEISEKSEIFDDQFSVERPDGSNFTLKIRSTKLEDSAMYFCASSGVGAKATNEKLFFGSGTQLSVL.

This clone has only one observation. This rearrangement joins TRBV5-4 to TRBJ1-2; D gene uncertain. The V end lost 2 bases, the J end lost 2 bases, and 16 bases lay between the germline ends. The germline CDR1 and CDR2 sequences are SGHNT and YYREEE (reference sequence). This CDR3 region has 16 residues. The CDR3 region has the DNA TGTGCCAGCAGCTTACGCCCCGGTACAGCCAACTATGGCTACACCTTC. Translating gives CASSLRPGTANYGYTF.

This chain uses TRBV9 with TRBJ2-1; the D gene is possibly TRBD2 (5 bases). This CDR3 has 16 residues. V shed 3 bases and J shed 7 bases, with 20 bases lying between them. Germline V gene lookup returns CDR1 SGDLS and CDR2 YYNGEE. As DNA, the CDR3 is TGTGCCAGCAGCGAGGGTGCGGGCCTCCCCTTGAATGAGCAGTTCTTC. This encodes CASSEGAGLPLNEQFF.

The table lists this clone with a few counts. The chain employs TRBV7-6 and TRBJ2-1; TRBD2 matches at 8 bases. The junction had 8 bases not matched to a gene; V was cut back by 0 bases and J by 7 bases. CDR1 SGHVS and CDR2 FNYEAQ come from the germline V gene. The CDR3 is made up of 16 amino acids. The CDR3 loop is CASSLAESGGHNEQFF. Here the CDR3 DNA reads TGTGCCAGCAGCTTAGCGGAAAGCGGGGGCCATAATGAGCAGTTCTTC.

This chain uses TRBV6-1 with TRBJ2-7; a weak D match, TRBD2 (5 bases). Germline-derived CDR1 and CDR2 are MNHNS and SASEGT. This CDR3 has 15 residues. Trimming took off 3 bases at V and 2 bases at J, with 14 bases between the two ends. CDR3 in amino acids: CASSEAGRETYEQYF. Written as DNA, the CDR3 is TGTGCCAGCAGTGAGGCCGGACGGGAAACCTACGAGCAGTACTTC.

This clone has only a few counts. This chain connects TRBV30 to TRBJ2-1; no clear D gene. With 5 bases removed from V and 8 bases from J, the gap between germline ends came to 10 bases. The CDR3 contains 11 residues. Germline CDR1 reads GTSNPN; CDR2 reads SVGIG (reference sequence). The CDR3 region is CAWGISDEQFF. CDR3 bases: TGTGCCTGGGGAATTTCGGATGAGCAGTTCTTC.

V and J are TRBV5-4 and TRBJ1-5, with D perhaps TRBD1 (5 bases). The CDR3 consists of 13 residues. Germline V gene data show CDR1 as SGHNT and CDR2 as YYREEE (reference sequence). Trimming removed 1 base from V and 5 bases from J, with 7 bases in between. CDR3 bases: TGTGCCAGCAGCTTGCAAGGGGATCAGCCCCAGCATTTT. Translation: CASSLQGDQPQHF.

The rearrangement links TRBV30 to TRBJ1-2; TRBD1 is a possible D gene (6 bases). The CDR3 length is 15 residues. V was trimmed by 1 base and J by 2 bases, leaving 14 bases between them. CDR1 is GTSNPN and CDR2 is SVGIG in the germline V gene (reference sequence). The CDR3 sequence: CAWSETGKGNYGYTF. DNA for the CDR3: TGTGCCTGGAGTGAAACAGGGAAGGGAAACTATGGCTACACCTTC.

This clone appeared once. The chain uses TRBV15 and TRBJ2-2; the match to TRBD2 covers 12 bases. V was pared by 0 bases and J by 7 bases, with 6 bases of the junction left unmatched. The CDR3 consists of 17 residues. Germline values: CDR1 LNHNV, CDR2 YYDKDF (reference sequence). CDR3 sequence: CATSREGLAGNVGELFF. In DNA form, the CDR3 reads TGTGCCACCAGCAGAGAAGGACTAGCGGGGAATGTCGGGGAGCTGTTTTTT. Full variable domain (outside the CDR3, taken from reference TRBV15 and TRBJ2-2): DAMVIQNPRYQVTQFGKPVTLSCSQTLNHNVMYWYQQKSSQAPKLLFHYYDKDFNNEADTPDNFQSRRPNTSFCFLDIRSPGLGDTAMYLCATSREGLAGNVGELFFGEGSRLTVL.

The rearrangement joins TRBV21-1 to TRBJ1-5. TRBV21-1 is annotated as a pseudogene. The CDR3 has 23 amino acids. CDR3 amino acids: CASSLLRGTITIREGNSNQPQHF. As DNA, the CDR3 is TGTGCCAGCAGCCTATTACGCGGGACCATCACTATCAGAGAGGGGAATAGCAATCAGCCCCAGCATTTT.

The V and J genes are TRBV30 and TRBJ1-1, with D possibly TRBD1 on 5 matching bases. The germline V gene has CDR1 GTSNPN and CDR2 SVGIG (reference sequence). The V gene lost 7 bases and the J gene lost 1 base, with 7 bases spanning the gap. The CDR3 consists of 11 residues. CDR3 loop: CASQGNTEAFF. The CDR3 coding sequence is TGTGCCTCCCAGGGGAACACTGAAGCTTTCTTT.

This chain uses TRBV4-2 with TRBJ2-1; 10 bases map to TRBD1. The CDR3 length is 17 residues. Germline trimming cut 4 bases from V and 7 bases from J; bases unmatched to any gene: 13. The V gene's germline CDR1 is LGHNA and CDR2 YNFKEQ. The CDR3 region has the DNA TGTGCCAGCAGCCCCTCTTTGGGACAGGGGATCAAGAATGAGCAGTTCTTC. As protein: CASSPSLGQGIKNEQFF.

The chain couples TRBV5-8 to TRBJ1-2; the D is unclear. V lost 0 bases and J lost 4, with 13 bases in between. The germline CDR1 and CDR2 sequences are SGHTS and YDEGEE. The CDR3 is made up of 15 amino acids. CDR3 protein: CASSLGQVFSYGYTF. The CDR3 DNA sequence: TGTGCCAGCAGCTTGGGGCAGGTGTTTTCCTATGGCTACACCTTC. Together with reference TRBV5-8 and TRBJ1-2, the CDR3 gives the full variable domain: EAGVTQSPTHLIKTRGQQATLRCSPISGHTSVYWYQQALGLGLQFLLWYDEGEERNRGNFPPRFSGRQFPNYSSELNVNALELEDSALYLCASSLGQVFSYGYTFGSGTRLTVV.

The gene calls are TRBV6-1 and TRBJ1-4, with a tentative D call TRBD1 (5 bases). Germline V gene sequence: CDR1 MNHNS, CDR2 SASEGT. Trimming cost V 3 bases and J 7 bases, with 12 bases left between them. This CDR3 has 14 residues. CDR3 DNA sequence: TGTGCCAGCAGTGATAAGGGGAAGGGTGAAAAACTGTTTTTT. Protein sequence: CASSDKGKGEKLFF.

V and J are TRBV27 and TRBJ1-2; 7 nucleotides align to TRBD1. There are 12 residues in the CDR3. V dropped 4 bases and J dropped 6; count of bases not matched to a gene: 2. The germline gives CDR1 MNHEY, CDR2 SMNVEV (reference sequence). CDR3 coding DNA: TGTGCCAGCAGTTCCACAGGGGATGGCTACACCTTC. Its protein product is CASSSTGDGYTF.

The table lists this clone with a count of one. V gene TRBV7-8 combines with J gene TRBJ2-7; D possibly corresponds to TRBD1 (5 bases). Trimming pared 6 bases from V and 0 bases from J, leaving 9 bases between. The germline gives CDR1 SGHVS, CDR2 FQNEAQ. This CDR3 has 13 amino acids. The DNA for the CDR3 is TGTGCCAGCAGGGACACCATCTCCTACGAGCAGTACTTC. Protein sequence: CASRDTISYEQYF. The full variable domain, rest sourced from reference TRBV7-8 and TRBJ2-7, is GAGVSQSPRYKVAKRGQDVALRCDPISGHVSLFWYQQALGQGPEFLTYFQNEAQLDKSGLPSDRFFAERPEGSVSTLKIQRTQQEDSAVYLCASRDTISYEQYFGPGTRLTVT.

The chain links TRBV18 to TRBJ1-2, with 9 positions matching TRBD1. V trimming: 3 bases; J trimming: 5 bases; junction bases outside the gene matches: 10. Germline V lookup: CDR1 KGHSH, CDR2 LQKENI. This CDR3 is 16 amino acids long. The CDR3 region has the DNA TGTGCCAGCTCACCTCTTTCTGGGACAGGGTCGTATGGCTACACCTTC. Amino acid sequence: CASSPLSGTGSYGYTF.

The chain uses TRBV9 and TRBJ2-6, with D possibly TRBD1 on 6 matching bases. Between the trimmed V and J ends, which lost 4 bases and 2 bases, there was a span of 16 bases. CDR3 size: 17 residues. Germline lookup yields CDR1 SGDLS and CDR2 YYNGEE. The CDR3 DNA sequence: TGTGCCAGCAGCACCCGTGGGACACCGCCTGGGGCCAACGTCCTGACTTTC. Its translation is CASSTRGTPPGANVLTF.

This sequence joins TRBV7-2 and TRBJ1-2; TRBD1 aligns across 7 bases. Germline V gives CDR1 SGHTA, CDR2 FQGNSA. The CDR3 spans 14 residues. Trimming cost V 6 bases and J 2 bases; bases outside gene matches: 6. The CDR3 here is CASSQDRANYGYTF. The CDR3 DNA is TGTGCCAGCAGTCAAGACAGGGCCAACTATGGCTACACCTTC.

This chain uses TRBV5-6 with TRBJ1-1; D may be TRBD1 (6 bases). The CDR3 contains 14 residues. Germline CDR1 and CDR2: SGHDT and YYEEEE. V was shortened by 4 bases and J by 5 bases, with 15 bases between the two germline ends. In DNA, the CDR3 is TGTGCCAGCAGCATCACAGGGAATGTAACTGAAGCTTTCTTT. It translates to CASSITGNVTEAFF.

V usage is TRBV27 and J usage is TRBJ2-7, with TRBD2 matching 14 bases. Germline trimming cut 5 bases from V and 3 bases from J; bases unmatched to any gene: 3. This CDR3 comprises 15 residues. Germline V gene sequence: CDR1 MNHEY, CDR2 SMNVEV (reference sequence). CDR3 amino acids: CASSPGTSGGYEQYF. Here the CDR3 DNA reads TGTGCCAGCAGTCCCGGGACTAGCGGGGGCTACGAGCAGTACTTC.

V is TRBV5-5 and J is TRBJ1-5, with D perhaps matching TRBD1 (6 bases). Germline V gene sequence: CDR1 SGHKS, CDR2 YYEKEE (reference sequence). The length of the CDR3 is 17 residues. V was clipped by 0 bases and J by 7 bases, with 20 bases between them. As DNA, the CDR3 is TGTGCCAGCAGCTTGGGGCACCGCGGGGGGCCAGGGCAGCCCCAGCATTTT. Translation gives CASSLGHRGGPGQPQHF.